Listed below are T cell receptor beta chains from one sample, sequenced in a study of cytomegalovirus exposure and HLA in healthy donors. Here immunoSEQ multiplex PCR was the method, and the copy in TCRdb shows in-frame clones only, minus some. The sample holds some 130,000 clones, about 80% seen once. The sequenced material came from PBMCs. Receptors were obtained from a man aged 25 to 45 in good health and CMV-seropositive. Each CDR3 is given with its conserved first and last residue. The D gene is left open where the match is weak.

v_call,j_call,d_call,cdr3_aa,cdr3_nt
TRBV7-8,TRBJ1-1,.,CASSATGNTEAFF,TGTGCCAGCAGCGCAACAGGGAACACTGAAGCTTTCTTT
TRBV7-2,TRBJ2-6,TRBD1,CASSSRRQGAQRANVLTF,TGTGCCAGCAGCTCGAGACGACAGGGGGCACAGAGGGCCAACGTCCTGACTTTC
TRBV5-1,TRBJ2-7,TRBD2,CASSLGGGGPSSYEQYF,TGCGCCAGCAGCTTGGGAGGCGGGGGGCCGAGCTCCTACGAGCAGTACTTC
TRBV5-4,TRBJ2-2,TRBD2,CASSLGGLAAGSGELFF,TGTGCCAGCAGCTTGGGGGGACTAGCGGCCGGTTCCGGGGAGCTGTTTTTT
TRBV29-1,TRBJ2-7,TRBD2,CSVPSGSYEQYF,TGCAGCGTTCCTAGCGGCTCCTACGAGCAGTACTTC
TRBV5-6,TRBJ2-7,TRBD1,CASSSHFGTGFYEQYF,TGTGCCAGCAGCTCGCATTTTGGGACAGGGTTTTACGAGCAGTACTTC
TRBV4-1,TRBJ1-6,TRBD1,CASSLRGTGEESPLHF,TGCGCCAGCAGCCTAAGAGGCACAGGGGAAGAATCACCCCTCCACTTT
TRBV9,TRBJ2-1,TRBD2,CASSVGGSGAYNEQFF,TGTGCCAGCAGCGTAGGAGGTAGCGGGGCCTACAATGAGCAGTTCTTC
TRBV6-5,TRBJ2-3,TRBD2,CASRRWTSGGDTQYF,TGTGCCAGCAGACGATGGACTAGCGGTGGAGATACGCAGTATTTT
TRBV5-1,TRBJ2-1,.,CASSLWGGLTRNEQFF,TGCGCCAGCAGCTTGTGGGGGGGGCTCACCCGCAATGAGCAGTTCTTC
TRBV5-4,TRBJ1-5,.,CATHHQGNNQPQHF,TGTGCCACCCATCATCAGGGAAACAATCAGCCCCAGCATTTT
TRBV11-2,TRBJ1-5,.,CASSLEAGINQPQHF,TGTGCCAGCAGCTTAGAGGCAGGGATCAATCAGCCCCAGCATTTT